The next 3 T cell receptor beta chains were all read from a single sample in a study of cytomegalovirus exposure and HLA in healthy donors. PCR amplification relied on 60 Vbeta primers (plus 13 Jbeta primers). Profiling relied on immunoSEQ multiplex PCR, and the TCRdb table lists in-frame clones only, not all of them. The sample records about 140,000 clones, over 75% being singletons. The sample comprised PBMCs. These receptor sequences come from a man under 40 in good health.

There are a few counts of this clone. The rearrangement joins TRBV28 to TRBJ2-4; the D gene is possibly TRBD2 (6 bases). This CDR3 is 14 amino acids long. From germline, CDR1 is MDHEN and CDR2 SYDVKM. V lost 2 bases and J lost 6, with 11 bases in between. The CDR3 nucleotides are TGTGCCAGCAGTTTAGACGGGAGCGGAAACATTCAGTACTTC. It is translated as CASSLDGSGNIQYF.

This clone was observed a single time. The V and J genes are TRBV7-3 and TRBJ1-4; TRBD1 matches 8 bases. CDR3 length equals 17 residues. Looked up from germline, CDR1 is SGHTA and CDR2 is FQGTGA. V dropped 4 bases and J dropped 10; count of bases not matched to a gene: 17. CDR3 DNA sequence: TGTGCCAGCAGCTCCCCATTGGAAGACAGGGGAGATGTAAAACTGTTTTTT. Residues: CASSSPLEDRGDVKLFF.

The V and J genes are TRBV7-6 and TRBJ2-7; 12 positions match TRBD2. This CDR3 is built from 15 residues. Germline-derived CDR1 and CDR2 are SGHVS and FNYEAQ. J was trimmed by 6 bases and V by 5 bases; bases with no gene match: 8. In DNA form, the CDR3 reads TGTGCCAGCAGCCCACGACTAGCGGGAGATGGCGAGCAGTACTTC. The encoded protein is CASSPRLAGDGEQYF.